The clone carrying this T cell receptor (beta chain) was seen ten or more times. The antigen is unknown. V lost 3 bases and J lost 3; bases outside the gene matches: 8. The CDR3 extends over 15 amino acids. The germline gives CDR1 MNHEY, CDR2 SMNVEV (reference sequence). The sample belongs to a study of T cells in Graves' hyperthyroidism and ophthalmopathy. Study conclusions and caveats: Separating ophthalmopathy from stable hyperthyroidism was achieved by a 13 V-J model.

Diagnoses used clinical symptoms, serum thyroxine and TRAb, thyroid ultrasound and orbital computed tomography. Using over 8.5 ml of fresh peripheral blood, PBMCs were prepared. The investigators amplified TCR beta CDR3 regions from RNA transcripts. When the TCR CDR3 underwent first-round RT-PCR, the HTBI primer set was used. TCRdb called the multiplex PCR reads again in MiXCR, with one record for every CDR3 protein. The sample has around 690,000 distinct CDR3 sequences; roughly 20% are singletons. This TCR was sampled from a man in his thirties or forties with Graves' ophthalmopathy. The material sequenced was blood. The V gene is TRBV27, the J gene TRBJ2-7; TRBD1 aligns across 7 bases. This CDR3 is CASSLPPGQHYEQYF. Written as DNA, the CDR3 is TGTGCCAGCAGTTTGCCCCCGGGACAGCACTACGAGCAGTACTTC.